This TCR beta chain emerged from a study of cytotoxic CD8 clonotypes in ibrutinib-treated CLL. TCRdb's table, derived via immunoSEQ multiplex PCR, lists solely in-frame clones and lacks some. The sample includes 200,000 to 250,000 clones, around 70% of them seen just once. Per the germline V gene, CDR1 is PRHDT and CDR2 is FYEKMQ (reference sequence). The V end lost 1 base, the J end lost 8 bases, and 16 bases lay between the germline ends. The CDR3 is made up of 15 amino acids. The gene calls are TRBV13 and TRBJ2-3; perhaps TRBD2 as D (6 bases). This specimen was PBMCs, taken after 24 months of ibrutinib treatment. The sequence was obtained from a human donor with chronic lymphocytic leukemia. The CDR3 nucleotides read TGTGCCAGCAGCTTAGATGGGGGAGGCCAGGTTACGCAGTATTTT. This codes for CASSLDGGGQVTQYF. Together with reference TRBV13 and TRBJ2-3, the CDR3 gives the full variable domain: AAGVIQSPRHLIKEKRETATLKCYPIPRHDTVYWYQQGPGQDPQFLISFYEKMQSDKGSIPDRFSAQQFSDYHSELNMSSLELGDSALYFCASSLDGGGQVTQYFGPGTRLTVL.